This T cell receptor beta chain originates from a study of T cells in Graves' hyperthyroidism and ophthalmopathy. Findings and limits, study-wide: For ophthalmopathy, model prediction preceded onset by a median about six months.

The patients, who ranged from 18 to 65 in age, presented with newly diagnosed hyperthyroidism lasting under 2 months. Diagnosis relied on clinical symptoms, serum thyroxine and TRAb, thyroid ultrasound and orbital computed tomography. RNA transcripts served as the template for amplifying TCR beta CDR3 regions. TCR CDR3 underwent first-round RT-PCR with the HTBI primer set. TCRdb ran MiXCR on the multiplex PCR reads and lists one entry per CDR3 protein. The table shows hundreds of thousands of distinct CDR3 sequences, with around 42% occurring only once. In germline, CDR1 is SGHDN, CDR2 FVKESK. Deletions cut 4 bases from V and 0 bases from J, with 12 bases between. CDR3 length: 15 residues. Of note for this clonotype: Its matching antigen is unknown.

The material sequenced was peripheral blood or thyroid tissue (not recorded which). V is TRBV14 and J is TRBJ1-1; maybe TRBD1 (6 bases). The TCR originated in a woman aged 18-35 years with Graves' hyperthyroidism. This CDR3 reads CASSRGTLMNTEAFF. CDR3 bases: TGTGCCAGCAGCCGGGGGACACTCATGAACACTGAAGCTTTCTTT.